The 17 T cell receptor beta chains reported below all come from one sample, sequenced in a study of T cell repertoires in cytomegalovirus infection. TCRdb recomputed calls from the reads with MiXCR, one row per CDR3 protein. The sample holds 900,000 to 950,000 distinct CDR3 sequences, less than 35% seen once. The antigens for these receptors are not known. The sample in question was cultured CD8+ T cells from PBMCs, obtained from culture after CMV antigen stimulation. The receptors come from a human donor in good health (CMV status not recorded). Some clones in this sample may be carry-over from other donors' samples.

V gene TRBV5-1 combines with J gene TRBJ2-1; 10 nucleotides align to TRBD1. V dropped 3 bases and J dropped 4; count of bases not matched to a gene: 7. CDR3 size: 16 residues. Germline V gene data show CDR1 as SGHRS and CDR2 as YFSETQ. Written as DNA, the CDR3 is TGCGCCAGCAGCTCCATTGACAGGGGGCCGTACAATGAGCAGTTCTTC. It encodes CASSSIDRGPYNEQFF.

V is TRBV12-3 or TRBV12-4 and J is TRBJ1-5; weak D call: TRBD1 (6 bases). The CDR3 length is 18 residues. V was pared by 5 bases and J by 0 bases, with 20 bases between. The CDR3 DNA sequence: TGTGCCAGCAGTACAGGGATGAATAGAGTTTATAGCAATCAGCCCCAGCATTTT. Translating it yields CASSTGMNRVYSNQPQHF.

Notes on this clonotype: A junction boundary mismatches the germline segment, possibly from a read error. CDR3 protein: CTSSLARLEDTQYF. The DNA of the CDR3 is TGTACCAGCAGCTTAGCGCGGCTCGAAGATACGCAGTATTTT. The chain recombines TRBV7-6 with TRBJ2-3; D perhaps matches TRBD2 (5 bases). Germline loops: CDR1 SGHVS, CDR2 FNYEAQ. CDR3 size: 14 residues.

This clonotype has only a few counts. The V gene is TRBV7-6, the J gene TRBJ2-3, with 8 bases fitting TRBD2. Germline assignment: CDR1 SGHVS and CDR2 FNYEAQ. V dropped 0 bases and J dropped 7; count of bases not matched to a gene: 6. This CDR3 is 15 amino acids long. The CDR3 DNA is TGTGCCAGCAGCTTAGCCGGCGGGGGGTTCAATACGCAGTATTTT. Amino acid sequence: CASSLAGGGFNTQYF.

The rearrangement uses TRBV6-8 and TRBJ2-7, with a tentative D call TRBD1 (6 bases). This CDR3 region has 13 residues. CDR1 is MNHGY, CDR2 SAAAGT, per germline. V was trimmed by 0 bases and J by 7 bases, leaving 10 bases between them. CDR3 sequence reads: CASSYSQGWEQYV. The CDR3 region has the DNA TGTGCCAGCAGTTACTCACAGGGCTGGGAGCAGTACGTC.

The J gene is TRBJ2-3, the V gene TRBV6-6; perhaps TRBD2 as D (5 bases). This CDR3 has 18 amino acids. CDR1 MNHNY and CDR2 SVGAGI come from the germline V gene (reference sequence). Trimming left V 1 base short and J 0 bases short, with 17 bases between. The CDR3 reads CASSYYRWETLSTDTQYF. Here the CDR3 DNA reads TGTGCCAGCAGTTACTACCGCTGGGAGACTCTTAGCACAGATACGCAGTATTTT.

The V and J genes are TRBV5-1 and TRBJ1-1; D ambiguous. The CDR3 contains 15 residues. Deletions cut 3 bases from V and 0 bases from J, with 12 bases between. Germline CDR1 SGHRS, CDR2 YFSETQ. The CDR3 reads CASSSTSGVNTEAFF. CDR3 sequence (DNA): TGCGCCAGCAGCTCCACCAGTGGGGTGAACACTGAAGCTTTCTTT.

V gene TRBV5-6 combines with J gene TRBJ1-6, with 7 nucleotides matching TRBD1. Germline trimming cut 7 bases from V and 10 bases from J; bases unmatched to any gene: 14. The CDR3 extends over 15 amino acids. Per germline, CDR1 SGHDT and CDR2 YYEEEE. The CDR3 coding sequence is TGTGCCAGCGGCAAGATGACAGGGCCGGTATCACCCCTCCACTTT. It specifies CASGKMTGPVSPLHF.

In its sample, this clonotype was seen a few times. The CDR3 sequence is CASSIGRVNTGELFF. Written as DNA, the CDR3 is TGTGCCAGTAGTATCGGCAGGGTAAACACCGGGGAGCTGTTTTTT. This sequence joins TRBV19 and TRBJ2-2; the D gene is possibly TRBD1 (5 bases). Per germline, CDR1 LNHDA and CDR2 SQIVND (reference sequence). V shed 3 bases and J shed 2 bases, with 10 bases lying between them. The CDR3 runs 15 residues.

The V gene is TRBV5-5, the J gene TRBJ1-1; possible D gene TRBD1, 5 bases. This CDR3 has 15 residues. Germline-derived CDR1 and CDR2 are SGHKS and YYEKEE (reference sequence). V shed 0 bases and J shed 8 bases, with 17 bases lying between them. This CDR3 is CASSLADGARTEAFF. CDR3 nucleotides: TGTGCCAGCAGCTTGGCCGACGGGGCCCGGACGGAAGCTTTCTTT.

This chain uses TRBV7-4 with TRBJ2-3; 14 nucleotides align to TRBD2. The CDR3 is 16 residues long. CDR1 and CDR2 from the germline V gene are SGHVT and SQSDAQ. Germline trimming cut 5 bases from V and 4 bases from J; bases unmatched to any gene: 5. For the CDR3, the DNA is TGTGCCAGCAGCCCGACTAGCGGGGGGGCCGCAGATACGCAGTATTTT. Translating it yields CASSPTSGGAADTQYF.

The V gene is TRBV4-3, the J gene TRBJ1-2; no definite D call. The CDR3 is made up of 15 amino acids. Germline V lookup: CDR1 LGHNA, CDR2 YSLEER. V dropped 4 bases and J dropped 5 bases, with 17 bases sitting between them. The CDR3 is CASSRDTSALYGYTF. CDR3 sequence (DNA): TGCGCCAGCAGCCGGGATACATCGGCTTTGTATGGCTACACCTTC.

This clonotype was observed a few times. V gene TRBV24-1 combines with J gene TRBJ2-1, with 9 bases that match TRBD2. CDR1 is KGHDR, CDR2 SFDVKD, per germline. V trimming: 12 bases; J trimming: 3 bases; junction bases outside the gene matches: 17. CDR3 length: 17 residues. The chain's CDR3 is CAPPGLAGNPCYNEQFF. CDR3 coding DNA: TGTGCCCCTCCCGGGCTAGCGGGGAATCCATGCTACAATGAGCAGTTCTTC.

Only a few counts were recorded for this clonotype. The DNA of the CDR3 is TGTGCCAGCAGCCACCCGGAGCGGGCCCCCTACAATGAGCAGTTCTTC. This encodes CASSHPERAPYNEQFF. The chain links TRBV4-2 to TRBJ2-1, with a weak D call TRBD2 (6 bases). The germline CDR1 and CDR2 sequences are LGHNA and YNFKEQ. CDR3 length: 16 residues. The V gene lost 3 bases and the J gene lost 2 bases, with 14 bases spanning the gap.

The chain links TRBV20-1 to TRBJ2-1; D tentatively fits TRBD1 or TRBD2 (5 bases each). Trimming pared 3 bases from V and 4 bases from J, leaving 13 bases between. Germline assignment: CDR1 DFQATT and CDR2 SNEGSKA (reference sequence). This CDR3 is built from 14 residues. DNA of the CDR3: TGCAGTGCTAGTGGACTGGGGGTTTACAATGAGCAGTTCTTC. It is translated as CSASGLGVYNEQFF.

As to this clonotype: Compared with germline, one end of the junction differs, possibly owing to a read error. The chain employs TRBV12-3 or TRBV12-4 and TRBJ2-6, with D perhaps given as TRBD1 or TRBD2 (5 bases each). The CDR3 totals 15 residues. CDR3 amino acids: CASSLRGSGANALTF. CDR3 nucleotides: TGTGCCAGCAGTTTACGGGGTTCTGGGGCCAACGCCCTGACTTTC.

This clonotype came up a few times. The CDR3 region has the DNA TGTGCCAGCAGTTTATCGGCCAAGGGATTTGAGGGCTACACCTTC. It is translated as CASSLSAKGFEGYTF. This chain connects TRBV27 to TRBJ1-2, with unresolved D. The germline V and J ends were trimmed by 0 bases and 8 bases, with 16 bases remaining between them. The CDR3 is 15 amino acids. The V gene's germline CDR1 is MNHEY and CDR2 SMNVEV (reference sequence).